The 22 T cell receptor beta chains presented below share a single source sample, sequenced in a study of OX40 agonist ivuxolimab in advanced cancers. Here immunoSEQ multiplex PCR was the method, and the copy in TCRdb shows in-frame clones only, minus some. The table includes some 11,000 clones, roughly 77% detected once. The sample was CD4+ or CD8+ T cells sorted from blood, taken in a trial of the OX40 agonist ivuxolimab. These receptors were obtained from an adult with an advanced solid tumor such as melanoma, head and neck, liver or kidney cancer.

The rearrangement joins TRBV11-2 to TRBJ2-7; 7 nucleotides align to TRBD2. The V and J ends lost 5 bases and 1 base, in that order; junction bases with no gene match: 5. CDR1 is SGHAT, CDR2 FQNNGV, per germline. The CDR3 consists of 14 residues. The DNA of the CDR3 is TGTGCCAGCAGCGTAGCGGGTTCGTCCTACGAGCAGTACTTC. Protein sequence: CASSVAGSSYEQYF.

J is TRBJ2-3 and V is TRBV30; 8 nucleotides match TRBD2. The CDR3 loop spans 14 amino acids. Germline-derived CDR1 and CDR2 are GTSNPN and SVGIG (reference sequence). Trimming took 0 bases from V and 4 from J; bases not matched to a gene: 3. The CDR3 DNA is TGTGCCTGGAGTGTGGCGGGAGGAGCAGATACGCAGTATTTT. Residues: CAWSVAGGADTQYF.

This sequence joins TRBV10-3 and TRBJ2-1; D unclear. Germline V gene data show CDR1 as ENHRY and CDR2 as SYGVKD. This CDR3 region has 13 residues. V lost 0 bases and J lost 8, with 8 bases in between. The CDR3 coding sequence is TGTGCCATCAGTGAGTCTGATGGGTATGAGCAGTTCTTC. Protein sequence: CAISESDGYEQFF.

The gene calls are TRBV21-1 and TRBJ2-5; the table assigns TRBD2, which was not confirmed against the DNA. The J call is uncertain, as TRBJ2-7 better fits the DNA end. TRBV21-1 is termed a pseudogene. The CDR3 spans 14 residues. This chain's CDR3 is CASSRRAGDYEQYF. For the CDR3, the DNA is TGTGCCAGCAGCCGACGGGCAGGGGACTACGAGCAGTACTTC.

This clone was counted once. The gene calls are TRBV28 and TRBJ1-1, with unresolved D. Germline CDR1 is MDHEN and CDR2 is SYDVKM. CDR3 length: 14 residues. V was trimmed by 4 bases and J by 4 bases, leaving 13 bases between them. DNA of the CDR3: TGTGCCAGCAGTTCACTCGGCGAACTCACTGAAGCTTTCTTT. Its translation: CASSSLGELTEAFF.

The table lists this clone with a count of one. The gene calls are TRBV28 and TRBJ1-1; no definite D call. The CDR3 loop spans 15 amino acids. Trimming cost V 2 bases and J 2 bases, with 12 bases left between them. CDR1 and CDR2 from the germline V gene are MDHEN and SYDVKM. CDR3 sequence: CASSLVTHPNTEAFF. Here the CDR3 DNA reads TGTGCCAGCAGTTTAGTTACACATCCCAACACTGAAGCTTTCTTT. Variable domain in full (rest from reference TRBV28 and TRBJ1-1): DVKVTQSSRYLVKRTGEKVFLECVQDMDHENMFWYRQDPGLGLRLIYFSYDVKMKEKGDIPEGYSVSREKKERFSLILESASTNQTSMYLCASSLVTHPNTEAFFGQGTRLTVV.

The chain is built from TRBV5-4 and TRBJ2-7; D gene uncertain. V was trimmed by 2 bases and J by 5 bases, leaving 8 bases between them. Germline V lookup: CDR1 SGHNT, CDR2 YYREEE (reference sequence). The CDR3 runs to 12 residues. The CDR3 region has the DNA TGTGCCAGCAGCTTAGCCGGAAACGAGCAGTACTTC. It translates to CASSLAGNEQYF.

This clone has only a few counts. The V and J genes are TRBV2 and TRBJ2-2; the D gene is possibly TRBD1 (6 bases). Trimming took off 6 bases at V and 5 bases at J, with 16 bases between the two ends. The CDR3 totals 15 residues. The V gene's germline CDR1 is SNHLY and CDR2 FYNNEI. In nucleotides, the CDR3 is TGTGCCAGCAGAGCGACAGGCTTTGGGACCGGGGAGCTGTTTTTT. Amino acids: CASRATGFGTGELFF.

The chain combines TRBV11-3 with TRBJ2-7; D perhaps matches TRBD1 (5 bases). Germline lookup yields CDR1 SGHNT and CDR2 YENEEA. Trimming removed 1 base at V and 1 base at J, with 11 bases between. The CDR3 runs to 15 residues. CDR3 loop: CASSLAQGGSYEQYF. The CDR3 DNA is TGTGCCAGCAGCTTAGCCCAGGGTGGATCCTACGAGCAGTACTTC.

The CDR3, as DNA: TGTGCCAGCAGCTTCGCAGGACTAGCGGGGGCCTACGAGCAGTACTTC. It encodes CASSFAGLAGAYEQYF. The chain has TRBV7-2 and TRBJ2-7, with 13 positions matching TRBD2. J gave up 2 bases and V 3 bases, and 4 bases lay outside the gene matches. The CDR3 is 16 amino acids. CDR1 and CDR2 from the germline V gene are SGHTA and FQGNSA. Drawing the rest from reference TRBV7-2 and TRBJ2-7, the complete variable domain is GAGVSQSPSNKVTEKGKDVELRCDPISGHTALYWYRQSLGQGLEFLIYFQGNSAPDKSGLPSDRFSAERTGGSVSTLTIQRTQQEDSAVYLCASSFAGLAGAYEQYFGPGTRLTVT.

The rearrangement joins TRBV27 to TRBJ2-7; D not certain. Deletions cut 8 bases from V and 0 bases from J, with 14 bases between. The CDR3 is 14 residues long. The germline V gene encodes CDR1 MNHEY and CDR2 SMNVEV (reference sequence). The CDR3 reads CASETRSGSYEQYF. Written as DNA, the CDR3 is TGTGCCAGCGAGACGAGGTCTGGCTCCTACGAGCAGTACTTC.

This clone was recorded a few times. The V call is TRBV7-8, the J call TRBJ1-4, with D unclear. The V gene's germline CDR1 is SGHVS and CDR2 FQNEAQ. V lost 3 bases and J 4 bases, leaving 9 bases between the germline ends. The CDR3 sequence is 14 residues long. CDR3 residues: CASSFSGFNEKLFF. CDR3 nucleotides: TGTGCCAGCAGCTTTTCCGGGTTTAATGAAAAACTGTTTTTT.

The chain links TRBV7-9 to TRBJ2-3; no definite D call. V lost 5 bases, J lost 0 bases, and 12 bases lay in between. The CDR3 runs to 15 residues. Germline V gene sequence: CDR1 SEHNR, CDR2 FQNEAQ (reference sequence). The CDR3 loop reads CASSPVGPSTDTQYF. CDR3 nucleotides: TGTGCCAGCAGCCCGGTTGGCCCGAGCACAGATACGCAGTATTTT.

CDR3 region: CASSLSVEEQFF. In DNA, the CDR3 is TGTGCCAGCAGCTTATCGGTGGAGGAGCAGTTCTTC. This chain connects TRBV7-8 to TRBJ2-1; D unclear. V was trimmed by 2 bases and J by 10 bases, leaving 9 bases between them. The CDR3 consists of 12 residues. Germline CDR1 SGHVS, CDR2 FQNEAQ.

This sequence joins TRBV15 and TRBJ2-1; TRBD2 matches at 13 bases. Looked up from germline, CDR1 is LNHNV and CDR2 is YYDKDF (reference sequence). The CDR3 is made up of 15 amino acids. With 6 bases clipped from V and 9 bases from J, the junction kept 8 bases outside the gene matches. CDR3 sequence reads: CATSSTSGRAGEQFF. The CDR3 DNA reads TGTGCCACCAGTAGTACTAGCGGGAGGGCCGGTGAGCAGTTCTTC.

The DNA of the CDR3 is TGTGCCAGCAGCCAAGTAGCCGGGCAAGAGACCCAGTACTTC. This sequence encodes CASSQVAGQETQYF. This chain uses TRBV14 with TRBJ2-5; D is ambiguous. This CDR3 is 14 amino acids long. Germline CDR1 SGHDN, CDR2 FVKESK. The germline V and J ends were trimmed by 1 base and 2 bases, with 8 bases remaining between them.

The genes are TRBV28 and TRBJ1-2, with 10 bases matching TRBD1. The trim removed 1 base at V and 1 base at J, leaving 6 bases unmatched. Germline lookup yields CDR1 MDHEN and CDR2 SYDVKM. This CDR3 contains 17 residues. In DNA form, the CDR3 reads TGTGCCAGCAGTTTATTCGGACAGGGGGATAGTAACTATGGCTACACCTTC. Amino acids: CASSLFGQGDSNYGYTF.

This clone came up a few times. CDR3 in DNA: TGTGCCAGCAGTTACTTTCCCGGACGCAATGAGCAGTTCTTC. Its translation: CASSYFPGRNEQFF. The V gene is TRBV6-6, the J gene TRBJ2-1; D remains unclear. V lost 1 base, J lost 6 bases, and 10 bases lay in between. The CDR3 extends over 14 amino acids. The germline V gene encodes CDR1 MNHNY and CDR2 SVGAGI (reference sequence).

The chain combines TRBV16 with TRBJ1-1, with D tentatively TRBD1 (5 bases). Germline CDR1 KGHSY, CDR2 FQNENV. Trimming pared 0 bases from V and 1 base from J, leaving 18 bases between. CDR3 length: 18 residues. The CDR3 bases are TGTGCCAGCAGCCAATCGGGGGTTTCGAAGGAGGGGAACACTGAAGCTTTCTTT. Its translation: CASSQSGVSKEGNTEAFF.

This chain links TRBV7-9 with TRBJ2-7; D call uncertain. Trimming cost V 5 bases and J 1 base, with 15 bases left between them. The CDR3 consists of 15 residues. In germline, CDR1 is SEHNR, CDR2 FQNEAQ (reference sequence). The CDR3 spells CASSQEATESYEQYF. The CDR3 DNA reads TGTGCCAGCAGCCAAGAGGCGACGGAGTCCTACGAGCAGTACTTC.

Here the CDR3 reads CASSEAVPRGYNEQFF. DNA of the CDR3: TGTGCCAGCAGTGAGGCCGTACCCCGGGGATACAATGAGCAGTTCTTC. The V call is TRBV25-1, the J call TRBJ2-1; a weak D match, TRBD2 (5 bases). The CDR3 is made up of 16 amino acids. CDR1 and CDR2 (germline): MGHDK, SYGVNS. V lost 3 bases and J lost 4, with 16 bases in between.

The rearrangement uses TRBV7-6 and TRBJ2-7, with D hard to call. The CDR3 runs to 19 residues. Germline V gene sequence: CDR1 SGHVS, CDR2 FNYEAQ. The ends were cut back, 0 bases at V and 0 bases at J, with 21 bases in the middle. CDR3 in amino acids: CASSLASFRRDGSSYEQYF. In nucleotides, the CDR3 is TGTGCCAGCAGCTTAGCTAGTTTCCGTCGAGACGGAAGCTCCTACGAGCAGTACTTC.